This T cell receptor beta chain was sequenced during a study of T cell responses to AZD1222 COVID-19 vaccine. As for the study in general: Pooling was applied to second doses at about 4 or about 12 weeks.

The CDR3 is 13 residues long. V was clipped by 6 bases and J by 4 bases; unmatched bases: 4. TCRdb's copy holds only in-frame clones and misses some; the assay was immunoSEQ multiplex PCR. Among fewer than 150,000 clones listed, about 91% were seen once. J is TRBJ1-2 and V is TRBV12-3 or TRBV12-4; 8 bases fit TRBD1. This specimen consisted of peripheral blood, obtained on day 0 of AZD1222 vaccination. The TCR sequence derives from an adult in good health. CDR3 DNA: TGTGCCAGCAGAATGGGACAGGCCTATGGCTACACCTTC. Amino acids: CASRMGQAYGYTF.